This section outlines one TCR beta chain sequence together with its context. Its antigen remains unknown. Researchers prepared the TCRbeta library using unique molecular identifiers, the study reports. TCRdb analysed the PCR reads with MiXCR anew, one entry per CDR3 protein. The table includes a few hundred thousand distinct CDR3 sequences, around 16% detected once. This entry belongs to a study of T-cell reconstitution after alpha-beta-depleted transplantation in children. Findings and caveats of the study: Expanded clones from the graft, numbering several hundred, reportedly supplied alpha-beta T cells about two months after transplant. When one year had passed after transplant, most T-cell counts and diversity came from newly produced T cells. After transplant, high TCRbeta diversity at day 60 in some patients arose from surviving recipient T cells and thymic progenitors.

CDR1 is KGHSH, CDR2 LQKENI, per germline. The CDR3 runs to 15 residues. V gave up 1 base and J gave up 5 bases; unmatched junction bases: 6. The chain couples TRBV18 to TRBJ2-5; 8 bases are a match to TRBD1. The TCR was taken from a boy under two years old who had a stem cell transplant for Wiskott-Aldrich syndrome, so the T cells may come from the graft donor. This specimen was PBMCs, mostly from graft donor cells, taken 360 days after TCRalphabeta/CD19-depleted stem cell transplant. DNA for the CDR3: TGTGCCAGCTCACCACGGGCAGGGGGCTACGAGACCCAGTACTTC. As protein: CASSPRAGGYETQYF.